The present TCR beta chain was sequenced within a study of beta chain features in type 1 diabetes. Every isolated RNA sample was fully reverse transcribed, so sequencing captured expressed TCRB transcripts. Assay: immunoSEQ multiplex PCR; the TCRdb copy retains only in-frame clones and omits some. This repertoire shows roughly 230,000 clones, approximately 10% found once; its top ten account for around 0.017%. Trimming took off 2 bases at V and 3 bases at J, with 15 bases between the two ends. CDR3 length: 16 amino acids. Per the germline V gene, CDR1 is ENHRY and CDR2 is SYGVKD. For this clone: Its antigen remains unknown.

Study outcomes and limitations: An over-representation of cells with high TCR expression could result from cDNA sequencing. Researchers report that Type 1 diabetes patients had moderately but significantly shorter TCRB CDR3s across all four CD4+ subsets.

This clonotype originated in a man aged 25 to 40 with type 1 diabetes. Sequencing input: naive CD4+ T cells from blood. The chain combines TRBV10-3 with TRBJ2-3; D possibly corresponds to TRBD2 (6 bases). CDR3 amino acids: CAISERAGKGTDTQYF. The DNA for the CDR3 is TGTGCCATCAGTGAGAGGGCGGGGAAGGGGACAGATACGCAGTATTTT.